This T cell receptor (beta chain) was captured in a study of blood T cell repertoires in COVID-19. Across the study: The cDNA or gDNA used as material had been derived from T cells, B-cell-depleted T cells, or PBMCs.

V was pared by 7 bases and J by 2 bases, with 4 bases of the junction left unmatched. The germline CDR1 and CDR2 sequences are LNHDA and SQIVND (reference sequence). The CDR3 totals 14 residues. During active infection, Seattle patients enrolled and were then monitored through disease. Some clones are missing from TCRdb's copy, which holds only in-frame ones; the method was immunoSEQ multiplex PCR. The data contain about 430,000 clones, roughly 90% of them seen just once; the ten biggest clones take up 0.8% to 0.9%. The chain uses TRBV19 and TRBJ2-3; TRBD1 agrees at 9 bases. Sequencing was done on a sample of peripheral blood. The receptor was derived from a man aged 18 to 30 with COVID-19, enrolled during active disease. CDR3 loop: CASKDRGHTDTQYF. In DNA form, the CDR3 reads TGTGCCAGTAAGGACAGGGGCCACACAGATACGCAGTATTTT.